The entry below gives a single TCR beta chain sequence along with its context. This specimen comes from a study of shared clonotypes between healthy human individuals. CD45RO-negative, CCR7-selected cells formed the naive CD8 fraction, which excluded terminally differentiated effector memory CD45RA+ cells. Germline CDR1 and CDR2: SGHNT and YENEEA. The V segment lost 6 bases and the J segment 1 base; nucleotides outside the gene matches: 4. This CDR3 contains 14 residues. Profiled with immunoSEQ multiplex PCR; TCRdb holds only in-frame clones, not every one. The sample consists of about 2,200,000 clones, approximately 94% of them appearing once.

Input material: naive CD8+ T cells from PBMCs. V usage is TRBV11-3 and J usage is TRBJ2-5; 8 positions match TRBD1. The clonotype originates from a man aged 18 to 30 in good health. Some clones in this sample may be carry-over from other donors' samples. CDR3 nucleotides: TGTGCCAGCAGTTCGACAGGGGTCCAAGAGACCCAGTACTTC. Residues: CASSSTGVQETQYF.